Listed here is a single TCR beta chain. Its antigen is not identified. Profiling relied on immunoSEQ multiplex PCR, and the TCRdb table lists in-frame clones only, not all of them. The sample lists some 41,000 clones; roughly 90% were seen once. This sample stems from a study of siplizumab effects on memory and regulatory T cells. Study outcomes and limitations: Apparently more diverse than memory cells, naive T cells also seemed major alloresponse contributors.

V was pared by 4 bases and J by 2 bases, with 4 bases of the junction left unmatched. From germline, CDR1 is SQVTM and CDR2 ANQGSEA. The CDR3 loop spans 14 amino acids. The sequencing sample was made of naive CD4+ T cells sorted from blood. The source is a human donor in good health. This chain links TRBV29-1 with TRBJ2-7; TRBD2 aligns across 11 bases. Written as DNA, the CDR3 is TGCAGCGTTGGGGGACTAGCGGAAACCTACGAGCAGTACTTC. It encodes CSVGGLAETYEQYF.